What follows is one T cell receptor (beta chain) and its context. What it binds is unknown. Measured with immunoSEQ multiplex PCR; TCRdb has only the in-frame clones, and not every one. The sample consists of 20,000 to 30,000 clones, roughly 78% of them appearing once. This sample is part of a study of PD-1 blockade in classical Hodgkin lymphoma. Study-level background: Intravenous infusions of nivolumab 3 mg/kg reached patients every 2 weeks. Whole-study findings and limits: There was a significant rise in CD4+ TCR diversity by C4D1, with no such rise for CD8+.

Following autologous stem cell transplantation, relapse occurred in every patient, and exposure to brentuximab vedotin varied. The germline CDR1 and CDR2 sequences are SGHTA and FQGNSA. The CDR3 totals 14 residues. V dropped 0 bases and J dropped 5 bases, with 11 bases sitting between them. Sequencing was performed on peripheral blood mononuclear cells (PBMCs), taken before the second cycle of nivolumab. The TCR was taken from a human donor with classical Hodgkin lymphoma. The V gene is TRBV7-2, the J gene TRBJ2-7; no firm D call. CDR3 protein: CASSLAASVNEQYF. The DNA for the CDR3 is TGTGCCAGCAGCTTAGCGGCGTCCGTTAACGAGCAGTACTTC.